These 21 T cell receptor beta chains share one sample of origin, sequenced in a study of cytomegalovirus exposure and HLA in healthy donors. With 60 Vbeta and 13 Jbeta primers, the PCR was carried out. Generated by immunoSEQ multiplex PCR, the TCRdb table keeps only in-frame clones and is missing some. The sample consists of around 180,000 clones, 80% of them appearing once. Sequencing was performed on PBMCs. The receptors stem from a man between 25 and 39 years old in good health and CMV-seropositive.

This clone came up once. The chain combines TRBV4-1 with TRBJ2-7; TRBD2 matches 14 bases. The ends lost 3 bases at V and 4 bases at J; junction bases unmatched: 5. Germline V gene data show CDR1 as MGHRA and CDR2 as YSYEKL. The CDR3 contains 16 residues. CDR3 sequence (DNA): TGCGCCAGCAGCCAGAAGAGGACTAGCGGGAGGTACGAGCAGTACTTC. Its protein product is CASSQKRTSGRYEQYF.

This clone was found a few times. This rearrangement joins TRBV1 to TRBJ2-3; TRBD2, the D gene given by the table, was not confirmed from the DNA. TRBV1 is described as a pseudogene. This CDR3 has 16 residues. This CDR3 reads CTSSRKLAGGADTQYF. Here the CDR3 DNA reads TGCACCAGCAGCCGTAAACTAGCGGGGGGTGCAGATACGCAGTATTTT.

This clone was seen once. CDR3 coding DNA: TGTGCCAGCAGCCAAGATCAATCGCTAGCGGGAGAGCAGTTCTTC. Its translation is CASSQDQSLAGEQFF. The J gene is TRBJ2-1, the V gene TRBV4-2, with 9 positions matching TRBD2. With V trimmed by 0 bases and J by 10 bases, 7 bases remained unmatched. The CDR3 loop spans 15 amino acids. Germline-derived CDR1 and CDR2 are LGHNA and YNFKEQ.

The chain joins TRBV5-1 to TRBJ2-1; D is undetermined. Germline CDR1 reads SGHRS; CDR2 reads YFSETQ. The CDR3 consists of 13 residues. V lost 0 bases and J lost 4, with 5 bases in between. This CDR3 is CASSLDKYNEQFF. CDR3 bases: TGCGCCAGCAGCTTGGACAAATACAATGAGCAGTTCTTC. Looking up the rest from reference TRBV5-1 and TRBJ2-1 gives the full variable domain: KAGVTQTPRYLIKTRGQQVTLSCSPISGHRSVSWYQQTPGQGLQFLFEYFSETQRNKGNFPGRFSGRQFSNSRSEMNVSTLELGDSALYLCASSLDKYNEQFFGPGTRLTVL.

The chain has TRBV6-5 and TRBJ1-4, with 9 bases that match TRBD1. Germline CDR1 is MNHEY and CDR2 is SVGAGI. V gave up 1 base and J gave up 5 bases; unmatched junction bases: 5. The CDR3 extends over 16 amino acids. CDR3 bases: TGTGCCAGCAGTTACTTCGATGGGACAGGGAATGAAAAACTGTTTTTT. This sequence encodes CASSYFDGTGNEKLFF.

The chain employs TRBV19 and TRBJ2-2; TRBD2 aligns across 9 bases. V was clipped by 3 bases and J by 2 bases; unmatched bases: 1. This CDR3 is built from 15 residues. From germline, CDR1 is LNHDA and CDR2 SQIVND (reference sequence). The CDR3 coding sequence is TGTGCCAGTAGTATGGGACTAGCAAACACCGGGGAGCTGTTTTTT. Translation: CASSMGLANTGELFF.

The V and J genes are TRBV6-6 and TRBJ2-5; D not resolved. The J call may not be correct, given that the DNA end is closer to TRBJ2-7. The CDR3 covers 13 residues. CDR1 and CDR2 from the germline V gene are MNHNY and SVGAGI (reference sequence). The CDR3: CAATAGSSYEQYF. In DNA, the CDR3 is TGTGCCGCCACGGCCGGGTCCTCCTACGAGCAGTACTTC.

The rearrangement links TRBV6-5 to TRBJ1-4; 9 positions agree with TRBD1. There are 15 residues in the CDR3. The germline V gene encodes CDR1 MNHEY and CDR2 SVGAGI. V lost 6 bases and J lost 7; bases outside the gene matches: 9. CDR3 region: CASRNTGGPTEKLFF. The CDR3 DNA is TGTGCCAGCAGGAACACAGGGGGCCCCACTGAAAAACTGTTTTTT.

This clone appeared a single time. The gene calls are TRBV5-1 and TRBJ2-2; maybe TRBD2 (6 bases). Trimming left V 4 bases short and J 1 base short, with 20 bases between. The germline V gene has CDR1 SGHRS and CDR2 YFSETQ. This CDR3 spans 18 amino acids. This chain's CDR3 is CASSPSGRGSVNTGELFF. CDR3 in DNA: TGCGCCAGCAGCCCATCCGGGCGGGGATCGGTGAACACCGGGGAGCTGTTTTTT.

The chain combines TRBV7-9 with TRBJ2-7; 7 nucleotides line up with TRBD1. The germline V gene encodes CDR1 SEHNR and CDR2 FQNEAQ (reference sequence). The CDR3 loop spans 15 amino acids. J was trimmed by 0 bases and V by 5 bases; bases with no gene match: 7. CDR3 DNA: TGTGCCAGCAGCAACGACAGGGTATACTCCTACGAGCAGTACTTC. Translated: CASSNDRVYSYEQYF.

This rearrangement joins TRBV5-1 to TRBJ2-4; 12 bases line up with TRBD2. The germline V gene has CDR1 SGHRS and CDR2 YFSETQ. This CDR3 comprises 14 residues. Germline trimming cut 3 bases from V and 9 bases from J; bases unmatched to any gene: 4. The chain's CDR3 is CASSSTSGSSIQYF. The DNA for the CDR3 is TGCGCCAGCAGCTCGACTAGCGGGAGTAGCATTCAGTACTTC. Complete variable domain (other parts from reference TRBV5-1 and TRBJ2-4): KAGVTQTPRYLIKTRGQQVTLSCSPISGHRSVSWYQQTPGQGLQFLFEYFSETQRNKGNFPGRFSGRQFSNSRSEMNVSTLELGDSALYLCASSSTSGSSIQYFGAGTRLSVL.

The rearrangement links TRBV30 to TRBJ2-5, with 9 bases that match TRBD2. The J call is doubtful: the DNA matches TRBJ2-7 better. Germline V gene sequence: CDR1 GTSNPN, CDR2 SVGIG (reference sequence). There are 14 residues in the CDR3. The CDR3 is CAWSLSGSSYEQYF. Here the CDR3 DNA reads TGTGCCTGGAGTCTTAGCGGGAGCTCCTACGAGCAGTACTTC.

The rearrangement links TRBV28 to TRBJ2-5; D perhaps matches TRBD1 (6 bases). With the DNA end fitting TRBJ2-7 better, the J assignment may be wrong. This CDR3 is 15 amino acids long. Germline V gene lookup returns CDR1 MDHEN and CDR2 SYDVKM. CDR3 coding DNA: TGTGCCAGCAGCGCCGGGACACAACTCTTCTACGAGCAGTACTTC. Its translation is CASSAGTQLFYEQYF.

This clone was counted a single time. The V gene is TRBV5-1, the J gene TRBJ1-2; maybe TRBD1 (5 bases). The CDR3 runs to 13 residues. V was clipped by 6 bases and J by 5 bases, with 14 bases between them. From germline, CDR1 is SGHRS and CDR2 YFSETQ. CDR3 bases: TGCGCCAGCACTCCCGGGGGGAGGTATGGCTACACCTTC. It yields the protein CASTPGGRYGYTF.

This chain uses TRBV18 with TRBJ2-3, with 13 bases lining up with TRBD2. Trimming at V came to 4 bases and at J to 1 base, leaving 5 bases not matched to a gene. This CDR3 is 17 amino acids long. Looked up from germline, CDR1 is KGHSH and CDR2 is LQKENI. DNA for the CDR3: TGTGCCAGCTCACGGACTAGCGGGGGCGGAGGCACAGATACGCAGTATTTT. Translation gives CASSRTSGGGGTDTQYF. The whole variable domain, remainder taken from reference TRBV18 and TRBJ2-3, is NAGVMQNPRHLVRRRGQEARLRCSPMKGHSHVYWYRQLPEEGLKFMVYLQKENIIDESGMPKERFSAEFPKEGPSILRIQQVVRGDSAAYFCASSRTSGGGGTDTQYFGPGTRLTVL.

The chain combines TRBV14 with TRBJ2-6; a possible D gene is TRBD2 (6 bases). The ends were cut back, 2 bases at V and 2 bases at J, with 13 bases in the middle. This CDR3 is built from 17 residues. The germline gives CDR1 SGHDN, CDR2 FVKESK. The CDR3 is CASSQTGGSPGANVLTF. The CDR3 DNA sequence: TGTGCCAGCAGCCAAACTGGGGGGTCACCTGGGGCCAACGTCCTGACTTTC. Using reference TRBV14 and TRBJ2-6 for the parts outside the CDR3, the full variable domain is EAGVTQFPSHSVIEKGQTVTLRCDPISGHDNLYWYRRVMGKEIKFLLHFVKESKQDESGMPNNRFLAERTGGTYSTLKVQPAELEDSGVYFCASSQTGGSPGANVLTFGAGSRLTVL.

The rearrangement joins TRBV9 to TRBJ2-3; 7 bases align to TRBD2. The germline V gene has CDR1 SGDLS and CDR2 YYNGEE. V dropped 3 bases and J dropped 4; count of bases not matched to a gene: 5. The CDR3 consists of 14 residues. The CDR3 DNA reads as TGTGCCAGCAGCGCGAGCGGGACGGCAGATACGCAGTATTTT. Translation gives CASSASGTADTQYF.

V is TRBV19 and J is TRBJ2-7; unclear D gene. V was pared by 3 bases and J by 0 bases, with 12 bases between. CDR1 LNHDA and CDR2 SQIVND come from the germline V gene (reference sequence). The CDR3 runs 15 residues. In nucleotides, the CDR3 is TGTGCCAGTAGTATTTCAGGAACTCGCTCCTACGAGCAGTACTTC. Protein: CASSISGTRSYEQYF.

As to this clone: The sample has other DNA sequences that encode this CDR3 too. The CDR3 DNA reads as TGTGCCAGCTCACCACCCTATCGTGTCCCCCGCGCTGAAAAACTGTTTTTT. It encodes CASSPPYRVPRAEKLFF. This chain links TRBV18 with TRBJ1-4, with D uncertain. V lost 0 bases, J lost 7 bases, and 18 bases lay in between. The CDR3 has 17 residues. Germline V CDR1 and CDR2: KGHSH, LQKENI.

CDR3 sequence: CASSPTRQGVADTQYF. In DNA, the CDR3 is TGTGCCAGCTCACCTACCCGACAGGGAGTCGCAGATACGCAGTATTTT. The gene calls are TRBV18 and TRBJ2-3; 7 positions match TRBD1. There are 16 residues in the CDR3. Germline CDR1 is KGHSH and CDR2 is LQKENI. Trimming removed 3 bases from V and 4 bases from J; junction bases left unmatched: 10.

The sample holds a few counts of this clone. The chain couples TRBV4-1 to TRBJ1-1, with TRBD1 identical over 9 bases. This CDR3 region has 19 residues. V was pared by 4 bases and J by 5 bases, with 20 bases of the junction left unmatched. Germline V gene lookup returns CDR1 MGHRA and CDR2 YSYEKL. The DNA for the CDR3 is TGCGCCAGCAGCCGAGACACCCTACAGGGGGCACGGATACGGACTGAAGCTTTCTTT. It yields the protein CASSRDTLQGARIRTEAFF.